This T cell receptor beta chain was sequenced for a study of cytomegalovirus exposure and HLA in healthy donors listed by TCRdb under 2017. With respect to the entire study: According to an earlier analysis of 587 of the donors, about 170 million T cells yielded roughly 100 million unique TCR beta sequences and 276 Gb of sequence data. Donor age, sex, ethnicity and CMV serostatus were compiled together with the repertoire data. All discovery cohort repertoires had been generated on a single sequencing platform. A later genetic analysis used genome-wide SNP genotypes for 398 of the 666 donors, treating that subset as a discovery cohort. The study combined high-throughput TCR immunosequencing, statistical association of individual TCRs with disease status, and machine learning to predict cytomegalovirus infection status. About 280 gigabases of sequencing data and about 92 million unique TCR sequences made up an early release that covered roughly 670 HLA-typed donors. The number of donors typed differed by locus, with about 629-630 for A, B, C, DRB1 and DQB1, roughly 520 for DQA1, 606 for DPA1, and around 430 for DPB1. Because of strong linkage in the cohort, roughly five DR-DQ haplotypes were treated as single units for association and clustering. Among the roughly 400 genotyped donors, around 81% belonged to the genetic ancestry cluster associated with self-reported Caucasian donors. The T cell repertoires of roughly 660 subjects were profiled by immunosequencing and related to cytomegalovirus serostatus. Rather than using new phenotypic data, the later analysis identified candidate immune exposures from TCR beta sequences and from how often those sequences occurred across donors. The aim of the study was to test whether cataloging public T cell receptors could identify signatures of past pathogen exposure. Among 398 genotyped donors of the cohort, an average of approximately 250,000 unique TCR beta nucleotide sequences were sequenced per donor, around 18% of them non-productive. Both class I and class II loci were covered by HLA typing, at four-digit resolution. In addition to the first cohort of hundreds of subjects, a separate validation cohort of 120 different subjects was used. In a later analysis, previously published TCR beta repertoires from roughly 710 donors were re-analyzed and high-resolution HLA genotyping was added so that TCR occurrence patterns could be studied. To decide whether each TCR beta V gene segment behaved as functional or pseudogenic, an earlier analysis of over 500 of the donors relied on high-throughput TCR beta sequencing. What the work shows at the level of the full study, not this receptor alone: V-gene and J-gene trimming of TCR beta chains was associated with a missense DCLRE1C variant in a later genetic analysis, and the association was replicated in an independent cohort. An earlier analysis of around 600 of the donors showed that most TCR beta V segments appeared in productive rearrangements either about 87% or about 30% of the time, which broadly matched IMGT annotations. In this cohort, only TCR beta chains were sequenced, and detectable features were limited by the absence of alpha or paired-chain data. In a later analysis, the rate of TCR association differed among HLA loci, with DRB1 alleles having the most associated TCRs and HLA-C alleles having the fewest. Assigning TCR associations to individual alleles was difficult when HLA alleles, especially DR and DQ, strongly co-occurred. The sequencing pipeline was judged likely to have produced a cluster of highly shared sequence variants as a technical artifact. Some IMGT-functional V segments, including TRBV6-2 and TRBV6-3, could not be distinguished by the 87-base-pair reads and were therefore excluded. According to the authors, the approach could potentially be generalized to other disease states and immunological phenotypes. CMV serostatus was the only immune exposure information available for the cohort. A later analysis found that HLA-associated TCR beta chains were more clonally expanded and had lower generation probabilities than equally common non-associated chains. A later analysis associated roughly 17,000 TCR beta sequences with specific HLA alleles at a false discovery rate of 0.05. Because some donors lacked HLA typing at each locus, the association tests relied only on the typed subset. Because counts were too low, approximately 15 rarely observed V segments, including chromosome 9 orphons, were excluded from the earlier analysis of 500 to 700 of the donors. Several of the top co-occurrence clusters appeared to be linked to parvovirus B19, influenza, CMV and Epstein-Barr virus, according to a later analysis. Most TCR sequences were seen in very few donors, while some public TCRs were found in many individuals. The classifier was reported to diagnose cytomegalovirus status with high specificity and sensitivity in both the original and validation cohorts. A further reported finding was that TCR beta sequences accurately predicted the HLA-A and HLA-B alleles for most subjects in the first cohort. In the study, around 150 TCR beta chains were listed as associated with cytomegalovirus. In vitro tests confirmed that a few of the cytomegalovirus-associated TCR beta chains recognize cytomegalovirus antigens. Linkage disequilibrium might explain the correlated functional status among segregating V segments, but an unknown experimental factor could not be ruled out. According to a later analysis, most CMV-associated TCR beta chains appeared to be HLA-restricted, and the HLA associations seemed to be driven largely by CMV exposure. Sequencing depth was assumed to be roughly uniform across donors in the presence/absence analyses, though that assumption may not hold. A later genetic analysis reported fewer N-insertions in productive TCRs among donors in an Asian-associated ancestry cluster than the 666-donor mean.

CDR1 is given as SEHNR and CDR2 as FQNEAQ, both from the germline V gene (reference sequence). From the cysteine up to the phenylalanine, the CDR3 has a length of 15 residues. CDR3 DNA only is kept here, 45 bases in frame from base 1. Relative to germline, V is 5 bases shorter and J is 0 bases shorter, with 11 bases between their ends. On this clone: The antigen it recognizes is unknown. There are no base qualities to consult, and no much larger clone falls within one base.

In total, roughly 670 healthy bone marrow donors made up the cohort. Cohort members were all nominally healthy when sampled, although unrecorded immune exposures were likely present. The donor tested CMV seropositive, placing the donor among the 289 seropositive members of the cohort. A peripheral blood sample was provided by each donor, and peripheral blood mononuclear cells were used for TCR beta sequencing. The Qiagen DNeasy Blood Extraction Kit was used to extract genomic DNA from the blood cell samples. Libraries were constructed by the immunoSEQ multiplex PCR assay. A mixture of 60 forward primers for TCR Vbeta segments and 13 reverse primers for TCR Jbeta segments was used in the multiplex PCR. A multiplex PCR assay on genomic DNA amplified the CDR3 region of rearranged TCR beta genes. The Illumina HiSeq System was used to sequence the amplified TCR beta libraries as 87-base-pair reads. The authors' analysis ran thus. A later analysis counted 65 million to 90 million unique TCR beta chains across the 690 or so repertoires, and 9 million to 14 million of these chains were shared by at least two donors. To remove PCR and sequencing errors, raw reads were error-corrected and collapsed into unique sequences using a nearest-neighbor algorithm that merged closely related sequences. V, D and J gene segments were assigned by aligning CDR3 sequences to IMGT reference sequences. For a sequence to be retained, a match of at least six nucleotides to both a V gene segment and a J gene segment was required. A rearrangement was called productive if the CDR3 had no stop codons and remained in frame with V and J, and every other rearrangement was called non-productive. Following IMGT convention, CDR3 was defined as the stretch from the second conserved V-encoded cysteine to the conserved J-encoded phenylalanine. In an earlier analysis of around 570 of the donors, sequences lacking an unambiguous match to a single V gene segment were excluded. In an earlier analysis of a few hundred of the donors, V segments were called functional above 56.7% productive rearrangements and were called segregating when the between-donor standard deviation exceeded 5%. A statistical classification framework was developed to diagnose cytomegalovirus status using the catalog of TCR beta chain sequences. A later analysis assigned V and J genes by comparing TCR nucleotide sequences with IMGT/GENE-DB human TR gene sequences. A later analysis assigned CDR3 sequences and most-parsimonious VDJ recombination scenarios with the TCRdist pipeline. In a later analysis, every TCR beta chain was defined by the combination of its CDR3 amino acid sequence and its V-gene family, and reads without a unique V-gene family were dropped. A later analysis removed roughly 590 highly shared, low-generation-probability nucleotide sequences to deal with suspected cross-contamination and a sequencing artifact. In a later analysis, a clonal expansion index for each public chain was calculated from normalized within-repertoire ranks of inferred template counts. In a later analysis, generation probabilities were computed using a VDJ recombination model fitted to out-of-frame rearrangements, and the results were checked against IGoR. Hypergeometric tests were used in a later analysis to score TCR-TCR, TCR-HLA and TCR-CMV co-occurrence, with a repertoire-size bias correction applied to the TCR pairs. To estimate false discovery rates, a later analysis permuted the HLA or CMV assignments 20 times. A later analysis grouped co-occurring TCRs with DBSCAN, adding TCRdist sequence similarity when clustering within HLA-allele-positive subsets. Repertoires with fewer than 30,000 or more than 120,000 public chains, plus five repertoires with anomalous nucleotide sharing, were excluded from co-occurrence clustering. In its TCRdb copy, this immuneACCESS table keeps in-frame sequences only and misses some clones. Where compared with another copy, unresolved V genes explain less than half of these, and the others have no known cause. The V and J calls and clone size are taken from that table; D and trimming were inferred from the DNA. The sample table holds around 150,000 clones, of which approximately 82% were seen once. Around 7.7% of the sample lies in the top ten.

The source is a middle-aged woman in good health and CMV-seropositive. The sample was PBMCs. Here the chain combines TRBV7-9 and TRBJ1-3; too little of a D gene remains to name it. The base sequence is TGTGCCAGCAGCCCCAGATCTGACTCTGGAAACACCATATATTTT. This gives the protein CASSPRSDSGNTIYF.